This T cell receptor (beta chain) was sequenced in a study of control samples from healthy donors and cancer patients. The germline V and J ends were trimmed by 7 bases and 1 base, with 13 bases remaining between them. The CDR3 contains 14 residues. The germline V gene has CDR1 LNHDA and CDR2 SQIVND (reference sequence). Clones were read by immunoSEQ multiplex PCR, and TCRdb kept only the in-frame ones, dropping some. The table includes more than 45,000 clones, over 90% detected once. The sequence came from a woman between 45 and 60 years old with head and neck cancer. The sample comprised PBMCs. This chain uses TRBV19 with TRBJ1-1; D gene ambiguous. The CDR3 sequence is CASTSGRTNTEAFF. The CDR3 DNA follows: TGTGCCAGTACCTCGGGCAGGACGAACACTGAAGCTTTCTTT.